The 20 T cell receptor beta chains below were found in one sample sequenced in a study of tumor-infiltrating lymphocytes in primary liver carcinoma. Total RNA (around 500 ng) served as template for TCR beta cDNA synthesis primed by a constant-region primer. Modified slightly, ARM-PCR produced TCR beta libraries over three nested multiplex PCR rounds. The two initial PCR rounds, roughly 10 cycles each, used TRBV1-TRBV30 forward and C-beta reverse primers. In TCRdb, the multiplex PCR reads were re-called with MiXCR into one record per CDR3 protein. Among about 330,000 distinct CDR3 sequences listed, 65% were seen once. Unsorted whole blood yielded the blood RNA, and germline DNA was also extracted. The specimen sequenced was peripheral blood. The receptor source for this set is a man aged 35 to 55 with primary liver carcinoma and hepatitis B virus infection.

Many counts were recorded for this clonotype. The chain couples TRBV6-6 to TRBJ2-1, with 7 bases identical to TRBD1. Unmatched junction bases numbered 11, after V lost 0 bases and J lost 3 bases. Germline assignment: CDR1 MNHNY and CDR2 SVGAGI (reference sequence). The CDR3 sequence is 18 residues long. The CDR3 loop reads CASSYSISGTALYNEQFF. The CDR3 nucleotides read TGTGCCAGCAGTTACTCGATTTCAGGGACAGCCCTCTACAATGAGCAGTTCTTC.

In DNA, the CDR3 is TGTGCCAGCAGCTTAGACGGAGTACGGACTGAAGCTTTCTTT. Its translation is CASSLDGVRTEAFF. The chain carries TRBV5-4 and TRBJ1-1, with unresolved D. Germline CDR1 is SGHNT and CDR2 is YYREEE (reference sequence). The V end lost 2 bases, the J end lost 5 bases, and 13 bases lay between the germline ends. The CDR3 has 14 residues.

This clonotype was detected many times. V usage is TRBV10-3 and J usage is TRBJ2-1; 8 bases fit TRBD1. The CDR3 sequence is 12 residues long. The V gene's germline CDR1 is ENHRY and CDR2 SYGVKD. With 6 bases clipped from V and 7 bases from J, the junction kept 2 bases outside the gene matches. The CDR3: CAIRTGENEQFF. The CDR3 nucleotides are TGTGCCATCAGGACAGGGGAAAATGAGCAGTTCTTC.

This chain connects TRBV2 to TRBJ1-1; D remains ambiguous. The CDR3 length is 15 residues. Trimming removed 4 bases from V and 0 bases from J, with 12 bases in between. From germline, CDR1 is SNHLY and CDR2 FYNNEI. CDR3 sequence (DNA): TGTGCCAGCAGTGGGCAGCTACTGCTGAACACTGAAGCTTTCTTT. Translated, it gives CASSGQLLLNTEAFF.

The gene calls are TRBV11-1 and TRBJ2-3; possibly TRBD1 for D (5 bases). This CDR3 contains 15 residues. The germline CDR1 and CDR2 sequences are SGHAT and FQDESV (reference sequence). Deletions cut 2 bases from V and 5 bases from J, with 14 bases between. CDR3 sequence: CASSLLGDSEDTQYF. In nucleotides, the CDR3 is TGTGCCAGCAGCTTACTGGGTGACAGCGAAGATACGCAGTATTTT.

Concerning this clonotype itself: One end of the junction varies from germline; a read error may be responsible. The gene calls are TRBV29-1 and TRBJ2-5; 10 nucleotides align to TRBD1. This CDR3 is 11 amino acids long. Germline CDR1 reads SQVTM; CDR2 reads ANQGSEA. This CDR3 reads CSVRTGGTHYF. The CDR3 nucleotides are TGCAGCGTCAGGACAGGGGGGACCCACTACTTC.

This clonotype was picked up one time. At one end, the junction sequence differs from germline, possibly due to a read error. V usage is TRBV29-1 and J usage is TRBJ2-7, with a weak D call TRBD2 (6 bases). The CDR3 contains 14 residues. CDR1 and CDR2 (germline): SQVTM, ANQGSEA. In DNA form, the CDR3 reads TGCAGCGTCGAAGAAGGGGACTTCTCCCACGAGCAGTACTTC. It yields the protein CSVEEGDFSHEQYF.

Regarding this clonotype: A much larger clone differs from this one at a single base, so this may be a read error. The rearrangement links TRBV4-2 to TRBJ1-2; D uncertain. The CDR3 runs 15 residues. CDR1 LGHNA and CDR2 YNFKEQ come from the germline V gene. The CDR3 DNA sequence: TGTGCCAGCAGCCAAGGCCAGAGAACCGCGTATGGCCACACCTTC. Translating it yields CASSQGQRTAYGHTF.

The CDR3, as DNA: TGTGCCAGCAGCGTAGGACTAGCGGCCCACATTAATTACAATGAGCAGTTCTTC. Translation gives CASSVGLAAHINYNEQFF. This chain joins TRBV9 and TRBJ2-1, with 9 bases lining up with TRBD2. The V and J ends lost 0 bases and 4 bases, in that order; junction bases with no gene match: 11. CDR1 and CDR2 (germline): SGDLS, YYNGEE. CDR3 length equals 18 residues.

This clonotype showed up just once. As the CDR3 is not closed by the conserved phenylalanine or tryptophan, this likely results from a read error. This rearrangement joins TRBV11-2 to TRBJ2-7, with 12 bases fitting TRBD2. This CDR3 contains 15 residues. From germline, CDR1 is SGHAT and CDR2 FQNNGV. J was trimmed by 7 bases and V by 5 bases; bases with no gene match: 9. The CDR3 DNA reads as TGTGCCAGCAGCGCTCTGACTAGCGGGGGCTCAGAGCAGTACTCC. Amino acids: CASSALTSGGSEQYS.

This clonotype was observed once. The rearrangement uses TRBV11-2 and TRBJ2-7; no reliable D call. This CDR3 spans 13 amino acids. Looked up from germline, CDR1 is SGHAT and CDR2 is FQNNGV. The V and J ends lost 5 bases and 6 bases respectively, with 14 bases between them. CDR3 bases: TGTGCCAGCAGCCTTAGAGAGTTGGGCGAGCAGTACTTC. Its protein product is CASSLRELGEQYF. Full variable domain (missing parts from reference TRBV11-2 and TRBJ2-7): EAGVAQSPRYKIIEKRQSVAFWCNPISGHATLYWYQQILGQGPKLLIQFQNNGVVDDSQLPKDRFSAERLKGVDSTLKIQPAKLEDSAVYLCASSLRELGEQYFGPGTRLTVT.

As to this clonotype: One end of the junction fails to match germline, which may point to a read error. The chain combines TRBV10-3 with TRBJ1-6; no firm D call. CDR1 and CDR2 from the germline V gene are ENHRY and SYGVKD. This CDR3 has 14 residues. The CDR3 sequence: CANSESDLGSPLHF. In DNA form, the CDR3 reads TGTGCCAACAGTGAGTCAGACCTAGGATCACCCCTCCACTTT.

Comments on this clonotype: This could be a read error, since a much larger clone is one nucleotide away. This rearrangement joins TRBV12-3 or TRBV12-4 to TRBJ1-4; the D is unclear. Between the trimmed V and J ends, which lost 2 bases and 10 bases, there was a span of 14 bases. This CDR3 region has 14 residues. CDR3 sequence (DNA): TGTGCCAGCAGTTTACGAGGAGGGAATATAAAACTGTTTTTT. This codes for CASSLRGGNIKLFF.

In DNA form, the CDR3 reads TGTGCCAGCAGTTCCCGGACTAGCGATATCGGAGAGCAGTACTTC. Translation gives CASSSRTSDIGEQYF. The chain has TRBV28 and TRBJ2-7; TRBD2 agrees at 9 bases. The CDR3 contains 15 residues. Germline V gives CDR1 MDHEN, CDR2 SYDVKM. The J segment lost 7 bases and the V segment lost 4 bases, leaving 11 bases of the junction unmatched.

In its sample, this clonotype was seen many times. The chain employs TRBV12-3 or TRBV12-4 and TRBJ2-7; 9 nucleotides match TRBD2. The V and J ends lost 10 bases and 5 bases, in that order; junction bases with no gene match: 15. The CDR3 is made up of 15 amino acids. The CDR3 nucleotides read TGTGCCACCTCTGTAGGCAGCGGGGGGCGCGACGAGCAGTACTTC. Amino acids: CATSVGSGGRDEQYF.

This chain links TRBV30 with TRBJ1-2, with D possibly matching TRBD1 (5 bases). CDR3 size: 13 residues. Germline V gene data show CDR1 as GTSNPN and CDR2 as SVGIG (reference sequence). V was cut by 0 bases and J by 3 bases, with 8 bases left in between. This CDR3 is CAWSVSRDYGYTF. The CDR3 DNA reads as TGTGCCTGGAGTGTAAGCAGGGACTATGGCTACACCTTC.

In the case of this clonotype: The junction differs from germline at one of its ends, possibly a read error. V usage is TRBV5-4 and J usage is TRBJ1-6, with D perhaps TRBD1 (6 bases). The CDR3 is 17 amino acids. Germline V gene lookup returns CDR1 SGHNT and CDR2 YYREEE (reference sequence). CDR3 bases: TGTGCCAGCAGCTTGGCCCCGGGCAGGGGTTATAATTCATCCCTCCACTTT. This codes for CASSLAPGRGYNSSLHF.

The CDR3 bases are TGTGCCAGCAGCTTAAGGGGGCGCGTGGCCTACGAGCAGTACTTC. Its protein is CASSLRGRVAYEQYF. The rearrangement links TRBV5-6 to TRBJ2-7; 7 nucleotides line up with TRBD1. This CDR3 has 15 amino acids. Per the germline V gene, CDR1 is SGHDT and CDR2 is YYEEEE. The junction had 7 bases not matched to a gene; V was cut back by 2 bases and J by 2 bases.

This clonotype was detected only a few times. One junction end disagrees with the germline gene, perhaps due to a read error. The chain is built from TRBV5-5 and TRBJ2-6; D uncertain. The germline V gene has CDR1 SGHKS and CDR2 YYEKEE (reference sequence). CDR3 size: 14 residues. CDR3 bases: TGTGCCAGCAGTTTGTTCTCTGGGACCAACGTCCTGACTTTC. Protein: CASSLFSGTNVLTF.

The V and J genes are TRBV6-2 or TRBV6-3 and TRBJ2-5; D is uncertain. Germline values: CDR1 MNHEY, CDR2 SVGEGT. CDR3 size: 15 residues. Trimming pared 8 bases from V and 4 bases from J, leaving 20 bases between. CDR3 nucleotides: TGTGCCAGCGCGCGAAATAGCCTAATGGGAGAGACCCAGTACTTC. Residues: CASARNSLMGETQYF.